This TCR beta chain was sequenced during a study of cytomegalovirus exposure and HLA in healthy donors. The PCR contained 60 Vbeta and 13 Jbeta primers. Sequencing used immunoSEQ multiplex PCR; TCRdb keeps in-frame clones, though not all of them. The sample records about 230,000 clones, about three quarters being singletons. The CDR3 contains 16 residues. Germline V lookup: CDR1 LNHDA, CDR2 SQIVND (reference sequence). Trimming stripped 3 bases from V and 0 bases from J, with 12 bases between. With respect to this clone: Its specificity is not known.

General study findings and limits: TCR beta chains associated with HLA were, in a later analysis, more clonally expanded than equally common others. Reportedly, HLA-A and HLA-B alleles of most subjects were accurately predicted from TCR beta.

The sequence was collected from a woman aged 55-75 years in good health and CMV-seropositive. The chain recombines TRBV19 with TRBJ1-5; D may be TRBD1 (5 bases). Sequences were obtained from PBMCs. CDR3 residues: CASSIPGLFSNQPQHF. CDR3 nucleotides: TGTGCCAGTAGTATCCCGGGACTGTTTAGCAATCAGCCCCAGCATTTT. The full variable domain, its missing parts supplied by reference TRBV19 and TRBJ1-5, is DGGITQSPKYLFRKEGQNVTLSCEQNLNHDAMYWYRQDPGQGLRLIYYSQIVNDFQKGDIAEGYSVSREKKESFPLTVTSAQKNPTAFYLCASSIPGLFSNQPQHFGDGTRLSIL.